A selection of T cell receptor beta chains follows, all from one sample in a study of cytomegalovirus exposure and HLA in healthy donors. Generated by immunoSEQ multiplex PCR, the TCRdb table keeps only in-frame clones and is missing some. Recorded for this sample: about 53,000 clones. Sequencing used PBMCs. Receptor source: a man aged 18 to 30 in good health and CMV-seropositive. CDR3s include the opening cysteine and the closing phenylalanine or tryptophan. D genes are given only for firm matches.

TRBV2	TRBJ1-1	TRBD1	CASSTVGQGTNTEAFF	TGTGCCAGCAGTACGGTGGGACAGGGGACGAACACTGAAGCTTTCTTT
TRBV9	TRBJ1-2	TRBD1	CASSATYTGTGGGYTF	TGTGCCAGCAGCGCCACCTACACCGGGACAGGGGGTGGCTACACCTTC
TRBV9	TRBJ1-1	NA	CASSGGSAEAFF	TGTGCCAGCAGCGGGGGCTCTGCTGAAGCTTTCTTT
TRBV5-6	TRBJ1-1	NA	CASSAGFSNTEAFF	TGTGCCAGCAGCGCCGGGTTCTCAAACACTGAAGCTTTCTTT
TRBV2	TRBJ2-7	NA	CASSGHRYEQYF	TGTGCCAGCAGTGGACACCGATACGAGCAGTACTTC
TRBV27	TRBJ2-1	NA	CASSLQNEQFF	TGTGCCAGCAGTTTACAGAATGAGCAGTTCTTC
TRBV5-6	TRBJ2-7	TRBD1	CASSFRTGRNEQYF	TGTGCCAGCAGCTTTAGGACAGGGAGGAACGAGCAGTACTTC
TRBV7-9	TRBJ1-6	TRBD1	CASSFPGGRGSPLHF	TGTGCCAGCAGCTTTCCAGGGGGCCGGGGTTCACCCCTCCACTTT
TRBV30	TRBJ1-4	NA	CAWSVLGRPNEKLFF	TGTGCCTGGAGTGTCCTGGGCAGGCCTAATGAAAAACTGTTTTTT
TRBV15	TRBJ2-5	NA	CATSRVRATQETQYF	TGTGCCACCAGCAGAGTCAGGGCCACACAAGAGACCCAGTACTTC
TRBV7-9	TRBJ2-5	NA	CASSLDLRTASGETQYF	TGTGCCAGCAGCTTAGATCTGAGGACTGCCTCGGGGGAGACCCAGTACTTC
TRBV7-2	TRBJ2-7	NA	CASSLSGQMQYF	TGTGCCAGCAGCTTATCGGGTCAGATGCAGTACTTC
TRBV29-1	TRBJ2-1	NA	CSGKRRRSYNEQFF	TGCAGCGGCAAGCGGCGCCGCTCCTACAATGAGCAGTTCTTC
TRBV7-9	TRBJ2-3	NA	CASSPTRDSQYF	TGTGCCAGCAGCCCTACTAGAGATTCGCAGTATTTT
TRBV7-3	TRBJ1-4	NA	CASSLPQGATNEKLFF	TGTGCCAGCAGCTTACCCCAGGGTGCAACTAATGAAAAACTGTTTTTT
TRBV5-8	TRBJ1-2	TRBD1	CASSLDRGNYGYTF	TGTGCCAGCAGCTTGGACAGGGGGAACTATGGCTACACCTTC
TRBV5-1	TRBJ1-4	TRBD1	CASSLNGRDRGSEEKLFF	TGCGCCAGCAGCTTGAACGGTCGGGACAGGGGTTCAGAAGAAAAACTGTTTTTT
TRBV30	TRBJ2-1	TRBD1	CAWSAGGGTGRHNEQFF	TGTGCCTGGAGTGCCGGGGGTGGGACAGGTCGACACAATGAGCAGTTCTTC
TRBV5-8	TRBJ2-1	TRBD1	CASSLGTGFEEQFF	TGTGCCAGCAGCTTGGGGACAGGGTTTGAAGAGCAGTTCTTC
TRBV6-5	TRBJ2-7	TRBD2	CASSQGLAGEQYF	TGTGCCAGCAGCCAAGGACTAGCGGGGGAGCAGTACTTC
TRBV7-2	TRBJ2-5	NA	CASSPMAAQYF	TGTGCCAGCAGCCCCATGGCGGCCCAGTACTTC
TRBV19	TRBJ2-3	NA	CASSMDSLGTDTQYF	TGTGCCAGTAGTATGGACTCTCTAGGGACAGATACGCAGTATTTT
TRBV19	TRBJ2-1	TRBD2	CASSIAGGREGNEQFF	TGTGCCAGTAGTATTGCCGGGGGGCGGGAGGGCAATGAGCAGTTCTTC
TRBV5-5	TRBJ2-7	TRBD2	CASSLRDYDYEQYF	TGTGCCAGCAGCCTACGGGACTATGACTACGAGCAGTACTTC
TRBV27	TRBJ2-3	TRBD2	CASSLIQAGGSTDTQYF	TGTGCCAGCAGTCTGATCCAGGCGGGAGGGTCCACAGATACGCAGTATTTT
TRBV5-1	TRBJ2-5	TRBD1	CASSSGQGESQETQYF	TGCGCCAGCAGCTCCGGACAGGGTGAATCTCAAGAGACCCAGTACTTC
TRBV25-1	TRBJ1-3	NA	CASSESYSGNTIYF	TGTGCCAGCAGTGAATCCTACTCTGGAAACACCATATATTTT
TRBV9	TRBJ2-3	TRBD2	CASSRGGGGAGAHTQYF	TGTGCCAGCAGCAGAGGTGGGGGAGGAGCGGGAGCCCATACGCAGTATTTT
TRBV27	TRBJ2-7	NA	CASSPRLGVNEQYF	TGTGCCAGCAGTCCTCGACTAGGAGTCAACGAGCAGTACTTC
TRBV19	TRBJ1-1	NA	CASSPQGVNTEAFF	TGTGCCAGTAGCCCGCAAGGAGTGAACACTGAAGCTTTCTTT
TRBV6-1	TRBJ1-2	TRBD1	CASSEAGGGAGYGYTF	TGTGCCAGCAGTGAAGCCGGAGGGGGCGCTGGGTATGGCTACACCTTC
TRBV30	TRBJ2-7	NA	CAWSPLGSNTYEQYF	TGTGCCTGGAGTCCCTTGGGCAGTAACACCTACGAGCAGTACTTC